A single sample gave rise to the 14 T cell receptor beta chains below, sequenced in a study of cytomegalovirus exposure and HLA in healthy donors. The primer mix had 60 Vbeta and 13 Jbeta primers. The repertoire was sequenced with immunoSEQ multiplex PCR; TCRdb's copy has only in-frame clones and lacks some. The sample lists 140,000 or so clones, about 75% occurring once. The source material was PBMCs. Receptors were obtained from a woman aged 25 to 45 in good health and CMV-seronegative.

V is TRBV5-6 and J is TRBJ2-5, with 9 bases identical to TRBD2. Germline CDR1 is SGHDT and CDR2 is YYEEEE. J was trimmed by 5 bases and V by 4 bases; bases with no gene match: 12. This CDR3 is built from 16 residues. CDR3 sequence: CASSPASGTRGETQYF. In nucleotides, the CDR3 is TGTGCCAGCAGCCCCGCTAGCGGGACCAGGGGTGAGACCCAGTACTTC.

This clone was found once. V is TRBV29-1 and J is TRBJ2-1, with TRBD2 matching over 12 bases. V was pared by 7 bases and J by 4 bases, with 11 bases of the junction left unmatched. This CDR3 region has 16 residues. From germline, CDR1 is SQVTM and CDR2 ANQGSEA. CDR3: CSARGLAGIVYNEQFF. The CDR3 DNA is TGCAGCGCCCGCGGACTAGCGGGGATAGTTTACAATGAGCAGTTCTTC.

The chain carries TRBV18 and TRBJ2-7; 7 nucleotides match TRBD2. Germline values: CDR1 KGHSH, CDR2 LQKENI. Germline trimming cut 3 bases from V and 2 bases from J; bases unmatched to any gene: 7. The CDR3 totals 15 residues. CDR3 bases: TGTGCCAGCTCACCGGCGGGAGATTGGACCTACGAGCAGTACTTC. Amino acid sequence: CASSPAGDWTYEQYF. The full variable domain, with the rest looked up from reference TRBV18 and TRBJ2-7, is NAGVMQNPRHLVRRRGQEARLRCSPMKGHSHVYWYRQLPEEGLKFMVYLQKENIIDESGMPKERFSAEFPKEGPSILRIQQVVRGDSAAYFCASSPAGDWTYEQYFGPGTRLTVT.

V gene TRBV7-2 combines with J gene TRBJ1-1; TRBD1 might be the D (5 bases). This CDR3 contains 14 residues. Trimming pared 6 bases from V and 4 bases from J, leaving 15 bases between. Per germline, CDR1 SGHTA and CDR2 FQGNSA. The DNA of the CDR3 is TGTGCCAGCAGTCAAAGACAGATAGCCACTGAAGCTTTCTTT. Protein sequence: CASSQRQIATEAFF. Supplemented by reference TRBV7-2 and TRBJ1-1, the full variable domain reads GAGVSQSPSNKVTEKGKDVELRCDPISGHTALYWYRQSLGQGLEFLIYFQGNSAPDKSGLPSDRFSAERTGGSVSTLTIQRTQQEDSAVYLCASSQRQIATEAFFGQGTRLTVV.

The rearrangement joins TRBV9 to TRBJ2-3, with D possibly being TRBD2 (6 bases). Trimming removed 2 bases from V and 2 bases from J, with 12 bases in between. CDR3 length: 15 residues. CDR1 and CDR2 from the germline V gene are SGDLS and YYNGEE. The CDR3 reads CASSVGTPNTDTQYF. The CDR3 bases are TGTGCCAGCAGCGTGGGGACTCCCAACACAGATACGCAGTATTTT.

The rearrangement uses TRBV7-8 and TRBJ1-6; D is unclear. The CDR3 runs to 15 residues. Germline V CDR1 and CDR2: SGHVS, FQNEAQ. Trimming took 0 bases from V and 3 from J, leaving 6 bases between them. The CDR3 here is CASSLAGLYNSPLHF. The DNA for the CDR3 is TGTGCCAGCAGCTTAGCTGGCCTCTATAATTCACCCCTCCACTTT.

V gene TRBV28 combines with J gene TRBJ1-2; 8 nucleotides align to TRBD1. The CDR3 has 14 residues. Germline V gives CDR1 MDHEN, CDR2 SYDVKM. Unmatched junction bases numbered 7, after V lost 6 bases and J lost 4 bases. The CDR3 DNA is TGTGCCAGCAGAACTCCTGGACAGGGCTATGGCTACACCTTC. Its protein is CASRTPGQGYGYTF.

The chain carries TRBV7-8 and TRBJ1-1; D remains ambiguous. Per the germline V gene, CDR1 is SGHVS and CDR2 is FQNEAQ. This CDR3 region has 14 residues. V was cut by 5 bases and J by 2 bases, with 12 bases left in between. Here the CDR3 reads CASSPVGVNTEAFF. For the CDR3, the DNA is TGTGCCAGCAGCCCAGTCGGGGTAAACACTGAAGCTTTCTTT.

The V and J genes are TRBV28 and TRBJ2-2; 9 nucleotides agree with TRBD1. The CDR3 consists of 15 residues. V lost 9 bases and J lost 3; bases outside the gene matches: 8. The V gene's germline CDR1 is MDHEN and CDR2 SYDVKM. The CDR3 DNA reads as TGTGCCAGTGAAGGGACAGGGCATCACACCGGGGAGCTGTTTTTT. Amino acids: CASEGTGHHTGELFF.

The chain recombines TRBV27 with TRBJ1-1; perhaps TRBD1 as D (6 bases). The CDR3 is 14 amino acids. Germline CDR1 and CDR2: MNHEY and SMNVEV (reference sequence). The V end lost 2 bases, the J end lost 7 bases, and 14 bases lay between the germline ends. The chain's CDR3 is CASSLTPTGIEAFF. In DNA form, the CDR3 reads TGTGCCAGCAGTTTAACCCCGACAGGTATTGAAGCTTTCTTT.

The chain recombines TRBV28 with TRBJ2-1; 10 bases align to TRBD2. Germline CDR1 and CDR2: MDHEN and SYDVKM. The length of the CDR3 is 13 residues. Germline trimming cut 2 bases from V and 12 bases from J; bases unmatched to any gene: 4. The DNA of the CDR3 is TGTGCCAGCAGTTTACCTAGCGGGAGAGGGCAGTTCTTC. Translating it yields CASSLPSGRGQFF.

This clone came up once. The V and J genes are TRBV6-1 and TRBJ1-1, with D perhaps matching TRBD1 (5 bases). CDR1 is MNHNS, CDR2 SASEGT, per germline. Trimming removed 2 bases from V and 11 bases from J, with 21 bases in between. The CDR3 spans 15 residues. The chain's CDR3 is CASSEQRGGGIVAFF. CDR3 DNA: TGTGCCAGCAGTGAACAAAGGGGCGGGGGTATCGTGGCTTTCTTT.

This sequence joins TRBV30 and TRBJ1-5, with 7 bases that match TRBD1. Germline V gene lookup returns CDR1 GTSNPN and CDR2 SVGIG (reference sequence). J gave up 0 bases and V 4 bases, and 12 bases lay outside the gene matches. This CDR3 has 17 residues. As DNA, the CDR3 is TGTGCCTGGACCTCGGACAGGACGCCATATAGCAATCAGCCCCAGCATTTT. Amino acids: CAWTSDRTPYSNQPQHF.

The gene calls are TRBV5-1 and TRBJ2-1; D is perhaps TRBD1 (6 bases). From germline, CDR1 is SGHRS and CDR2 YFSETQ. The CDR3 totals 14 residues. Deletions cut 0 bases from V and 2 bases from J, with 6 bases between. CDR3 loop: CASSLAGAYNEQFF. The CDR3 coding sequence is TGCGCCAGCAGCTTGGCAGGGGCCTACAATGAGCAGTTCTTC.